This is a list of T cell receptor beta chains from one sample in a study of blood T cell repertoires in COVID-19. Produced via immunoSEQ multiplex PCR; TCRdb's table is partial and in-frame only. This sample carries fewer than 350,000 clones, approximately 90% of them seen once, and the ten largest clones take about 3%. Sequencing was carried out using PBMCs or T cells enriched from blood (not recorded which). The receptors shown here come from a middle-aged man who had been exposed to COVID-19. The CDR3 runs from the conserved cysteine through the conserved F or W.

cdr3_aa: CASRRANTGELFF
j_call: TRBJ2-2
v_call: TRBV11-3

cdr3_aa: CASSGGVAGSTGELFF
j_call: TRBJ2-2
v_call: TRBV9

cdr3_aa: CASRSSGTGAGELFF
j_call: TRBJ2-2
v_call: TRBV7-3

cdr3_aa: CASSSGGTIPANEQFF
j_call: TRBJ2-1
v_call: TRBV28

cdr3_aa: CASSAVGTGGYNEQFF
j_call: TRBJ2-1
v_call: TRBV9

cdr3_aa: CAWSVSGNQPQHF
j_call: TRBJ1-5
v_call: TRBV30

cdr3_aa: CASFTVVLSGANVLTF
j_call: TRBJ2-6
v_call: TRBV5-6

cdr3_aa: CASSLFTGEAGELFF
j_call: TRBJ2-2
v_call: TRBV5-1

cdr3_aa: CASNEQGSYNEQFF
j_call: TRBJ2-1
v_call: TRBV5-1

cdr3_aa: CASSLGLARGYEQYF
j_call: TRBJ2-7
v_call: TRBV5-5

cdr3_aa: CASRGTGYNQPQHF
j_call: TRBJ1-5
v_call: TRBV2

cdr3_aa: CASSDGTGQETQYF
j_call: TRBJ2-5
v_call: TRBV9

cdr3_aa: CASSPGQKYEQYF
j_call: TRBJ2-7
v_call: TRBV21-1

cdr3_aa: CSVTSTSGSINEQFF
j_call: TRBJ2-1
v_call: TRBV29-1

cdr3_aa: CASSLGLKVYEQYF
j_call: TRBJ2-7
v_call: TRBV13

cdr3_aa: CASSLAYGGAPKVDTQYF
j_call: TRBJ2-3
v_call: TRBV11-3

cdr3_aa: CASSLGQGARYEQYF
j_call: TRBJ2-7
v_call: TRBV5-4

cdr3_aa: CASSIDRGRDIQYF
j_call: TRBJ2-4
v_call: TRBV19

cdr3_aa: CASTSQGAAYGYTF
j_call: TRBJ1-2
v_call: TRBV19

cdr3_aa: CASSIMGQPNTEAFF
j_call: TRBJ1-1
v_call: TRBV19

cdr3_aa: CASSEAMFDLAGEKPETQYF
j_call: TRBJ2-5
v_call: TRBV2

cdr3_aa: CASSYPGAGENPISSETQYF
j_call: TRBJ2-5
v_call: TRBV6-2/TRBV6-3

cdr3_aa: CASSLGKPGGGNEQFF
j_call: TRBJ2-1
v_call: TRBV2

cdr3_aa: CASSLSGTPYTGELFF
j_call: TRBJ2-2
v_call: TRBV7-3

cdr3_aa: CASSLVGGARGTGNTIYF
j_call: TRBJ1-3
v_call: TRBV28

cdr3_aa: CATGLADEQYF
j_call: TRBJ2-7
v_call: TRBV6-5

cdr3_aa: CASSVGEGPQPQHF
j_call: TRBJ1-5
v_call: TRBV9

cdr3_aa: CAWSLPSSSGNTIYF
j_call: TRBJ1-3
v_call: TRBV30

cdr3_aa: CASSFYGSSGYTF
j_call: TRBJ1-2
v_call: TRBV5-1

cdr3_aa: CASSYSERPHYEQYF
j_call: TRBJ2-7
v_call: TRBV6-2/TRBV6-3

cdr3_aa: CASSPTTSSFHSDTQYF
j_call: TRBJ2-3
v_call: TRBV18

cdr3_aa: CASSVGGLSSYNEQFF
j_call: TRBJ2-1
v_call: TRBV9

cdr3_aa: CASSLWGRNTGELFF
j_call: TRBJ2-2
v_call: TRBV28

cdr3_aa: CASSFSSNQPQHF
j_call: TRBJ1-5
v_call: TRBV28

cdr3_aa: CASSRTGINGYTF
j_call: TRBJ1-2
v_call: TRBV6-5

cdr3_aa: CASSLLLSSYNEQFF
j_call: TRBJ2-1
v_call: TRBV5-4

cdr3_aa: CASRVLAGDEQYF
j_call: TRBJ2-7
v_call: TRBV6-6

cdr3_aa: CASSFDARVRSEAFF
j_call: TRBJ1-1
v_call: TRBV5-1

cdr3_aa: CSASRGANTGELFF
j_call: TRBJ2-2
v_call: TRBV20-1

cdr3_aa: CASKDRGGEKLFF
j_call: TRBJ1-4
v_call: TRBV2

cdr3_aa: CASKASGSTDTQYF
j_call: TRBJ2-3
v_call: TRBV6-5

cdr3_aa: CASSLSRGGTEAFF
j_call: TRBJ1-1
v_call: TRBV27

cdr3_aa: CASSETGGFNEQYF
j_call: TRBJ2-7
v_call: TRBV25-1